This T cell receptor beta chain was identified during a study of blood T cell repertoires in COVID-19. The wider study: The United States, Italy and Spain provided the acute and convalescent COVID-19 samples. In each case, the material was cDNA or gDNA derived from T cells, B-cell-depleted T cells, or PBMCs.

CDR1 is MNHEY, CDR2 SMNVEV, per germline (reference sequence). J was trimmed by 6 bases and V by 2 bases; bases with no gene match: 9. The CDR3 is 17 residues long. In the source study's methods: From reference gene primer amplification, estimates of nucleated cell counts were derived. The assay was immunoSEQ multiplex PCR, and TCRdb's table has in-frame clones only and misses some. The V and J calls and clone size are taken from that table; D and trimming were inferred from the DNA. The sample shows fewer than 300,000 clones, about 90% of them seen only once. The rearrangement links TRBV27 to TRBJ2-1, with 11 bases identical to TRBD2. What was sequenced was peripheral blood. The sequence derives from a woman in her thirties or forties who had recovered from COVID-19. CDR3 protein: CASSLRLAGIMGNEQFF. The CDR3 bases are TGTGCCAGCAGTTTACGACTAGCGGGAATCATGGGCAATGAGCAGTTCTTC.